The present T cell receptor beta chain was sequenced within a study of blood T cell repertoires in COVID-19. The authors' processing: Quantification of nucleated cells was approximated via reference gene primer amplification. Sequencing used immunoSEQ multiplex PCR; TCRdb keeps in-frame clones, though not all of them. That table gives V, J and clone size, and the DNA gave D and trimming. The sample carries some 200,000 clones, approximately 85% recorded once. Germline trimming cut 2 bases from V and 0 bases from J; bases unmatched to any gene: 4. The CDR3 extends over 16 amino acids. In germline, CDR1 is SNHLY, CDR2 FYNNEI.

This chain links TRBV2 with TRBJ2-3; TRBD2 matches 8 bases. The sequenced sample was peripheral blood. The TCR was taken from a man aged 50 or older who had recovered from COVID-19. CDR3 nucleotides: TGTGCCAGCAGTGAAATTACTAGCGGTAGCACAGATACGCAGTATTTT. Its protein is CASSEITSGSTDTQYF.